This T cell receptor beta chain is drawn from a study of blood T cell repertoires in COVID-19. Study context: T cells, B-cell-depleted T cells, or PBMCs supplied cDNA or gDNA.

Per the original data handling: Reference gene primer amplification gave estimated nucleated cell counts. Here immunoSEQ multiplex PCR was the method, and the copy in TCRdb shows in-frame clones only, minus some. The DNA was the basis for D and trimming; V, J and clone size are from that table. Of 100,000 to 150,000 clones in the sample, 84% are singletons; the top ten hold around 1.4%. The CDR3 has 18 residues. The V gene lost 0 bases and the J gene lost 2 bases, with 17 bases spanning the gap. Germline V gene sequence: CDR1 LNHNV, CDR2 YYDKDF (reference sequence). This clonotype was obtained from a man in his fifties or sixties with acute or convalescent COVID-19. The sequenced sample consisted of peripheral blood. The V call is TRBV15, the J call TRBJ1-5; possibly TRBD1 for D (5 bases). The CDR3 region is CATSRDQREGLGNQPQHF. DNA for the CDR3: TGTGCCACCAGCAGAGACCAAAGGGAGGGGCTGGGCAATCAGCCCCAGCATTTT.